The present T cell receptor beta chain was sequenced within a study of T cell repertoires in cytomegalovirus infection. This clonotype occurred a few times. Trimming stripped 6 bases from V and 4 bases from J, with 20 bases between. CDR3 size: 16 residues. Germline CDR1 MRHNA, CDR2 SNTAGT. From the reads, TCRdb called clonotypes with MiXCR, one entry per CDR3 protein. The table has under 850,000 distinct CDR3 sequences, 35% seen once. V is TRBV6-4 and J is TRBJ2-3; either TRBD1 or TRBD2 may fit D (5 bases each). The receptor was isolated from a human donor in good health (CMV status not recorded). Some clones in this sample may be carry-over from other donors' samples. The sequenced sample consisted of PBMCs. The CDR3 sequence is CASSPKGAFGADTQYF. In DNA, the CDR3 is TGTGCCAGCAGCCCGAAAGGGGCATTCGGGGCAGATACGCAGTATTTT.